This T cell receptor beta chain was sequenced in a study of cytomegalovirus exposure and HLA in healthy donors. The overall study: When 398 donors were genotyped, roughly 78% of them were found to fall in the Caucasian-associated ancestry cluster.

60 Vbeta and 13 Jbeta primers were used in PCR. Generated by immunoSEQ multiplex PCR, the TCRdb table keeps only in-frame clones and is missing some. The sample consists of tens of thousands of clones, approximately 78% of them appearing once. Germline CDR1 SGHNT, CDR2 YENEEA. V shed 1 base, J shed 9 bases, and the junction held 7 bases outside the gene matches. This CDR3 has 15 residues. Sequencing input: PBMCs. This chain connects TRBV11-3 to TRBJ2-3; the match to TRBD2 covers 10 bases. The TCR originated in a middle-aged woman in good health and CMV-seropositive. The CDR3 DNA reads as TGTGCCAGCAGCTTAGCCCAGCTAGCGGGAGCCACGCAGTATTTT. It translates to CASSLAQLAGATQYF.